Following are 10 T cell receptor beta chains from one sample sequenced in a study of T cell changes during pregnancy in multiple sclerosis. Assay: immunoSEQ multiplex PCR; the TCRdb copy retains only in-frame clones and omits some. The table records almost 35,000 clones, about nine tenths of them present only once. The source was CD8+ T cells from peripheral blood mononuclear cells, collected after pregnancy. The receptors shown here come from a female donor with multiple sclerosis, enrolled in a pregnancy study.

The rearrangement uses TRBV14 and TRBJ1-2; D might be TRBD1 (6 bases). The ends were cut back, 1 base at V and 5 bases at J, with 14 bases in the middle. This CDR3 is 15 amino acids long. Looked up from germline, CDR1 is SGHDN and CDR2 is FVKESK. CDR3 sequence reads: CASSQVRTASYGYTF. CDR3 DNA sequence: TGTGCCAGCAGCCAAGTTAGGACAGCCTCATATGGCTACACCTTC.

V usage is TRBV10-1 and J usage is TRBJ1-2; D may be TRBD1 (5 bases). The CDR3 loop spans 12 amino acids. Trimming cost V 5 bases and J 14 bases, with 18 bases left between them. Germline CDR1 is WNHNN and CDR2 is SYGVQD (reference sequence). CDR3 DNA: TGCGCCAGCAGTTCGTCCCGAACCGCAGGGACCTTC. It encodes CASSSSRTAGTF.

The rearrangement joins TRBV2 to TRBJ1-2, with TRBD1 as a possible D gene (5 bases). V lost 5 bases, J lost 5 bases, and 15 bases lay in between. Germline assignment: CDR1 SNHLY and CDR2 FYNNEI. The length of the CDR3 is 14 residues. DNA for the CDR3: TGTGCCAGCAGTTCGGACACCTCCCTTTATGGCTACACCTTC. It is translated as CASSSDTSLYGYTF.

This rearrangement joins TRBV29-1 to TRBJ2-7, with 8 positions matching TRBD1. The germline CDR1 and CDR2 sequences are SQVTM and ANQGSEA. The trim removed 7 bases at V and 1 base at J, leaving 9 bases unmatched. The CDR3 totals 14 residues. CDR3 nucleotides: TGCAGCGCCTCCGGGACAGGCATATCCTACGAGCAGTACTTC. Translating it yields CSASGTGISYEQYF.

This clone showed up just once. V usage is TRBV11-2 and J usage is TRBJ2-7; D is possibly TRBD1 (5 bases). Germline V gene sequence: CDR1 SGHAT, CDR2 FQNNGV. V dropped 4 bases and J dropped 2 bases, with 18 bases sitting between them. The CDR3 loop spans 16 amino acids. DNA of the CDR3: TGTGCCAGCAGCTCCCCGACAGACCCAAAAACCTACGAGCAGTACTTC. Translation gives CASSSPTDPKTYEQYF. The full variable domain, with the rest looked up from reference TRBV11-2 and TRBJ2-7, is EAGVAQSPRYKIIEKRQSVAFWCNPISGHATLYWYQQILGQGPKLLIQFQNNGVVDDSQLPKDRFSAERLKGVDSTLKIQPAKLEDSAVYLCASSSPTDPKTYEQYFGPGTRLTVT.

The chain combines TRBV12-5 with TRBJ1-1; 7 bases match TRBD1. Germline assignment: CDR1 LGHNT and CDR2 FRNRAP. V shed 1 base and J 5 bases; nucleotides not matched to a gene: 1. The CDR3 covers 13 residues. CDR3 sequence reads: CASGLDRGTEAFF. The CDR3 DNA is TGTGCTAGTGGTTTGGACAGGGGTACTGAAGCTTTCTTT. The full variable domain, rest sourced from reference TRBV12-5 and TRBJ1-1, is DARVTQTPRHKVTEMGQEVTMRCQPILGHNTVFWYRQTMMQGLELLAYFRNRAPLDDSGMPKDRFSAEMPDATLATLKIQPSEPRDSAVYFCASGLDRGTEAFFGQGTRLTVV.

The chain combines TRBV6-6 with TRBJ1-2; TRBD1 agrees at 8 bases. The CDR3 runs 13 residues. Germline values: CDR1 MNHNY, CDR2 SVGAGI (reference sequence). Unmatched junction bases numbered 3, after V lost 6 bases and J lost 3 bases. Here the CDR3 reads CASSPTGDYGYTF. The CDR3 coding sequence is TGTGCCAGCAGCCCGACAGGGGACTATGGCTACACCTTC.

The chain carries TRBV9 and TRBJ1-3; no reliable D call. CDR1 and CDR2 from the germline V gene are SGDLS and YYNGEE. The CDR3 is 16 residues long. V lost 0 bases and J lost 8, with 18 bases in between. CDR3 DNA sequence: TGTGCCAGCAGCGTAGAAGCAGGAGGGTTCGGGGACACCATATATTTT. This codes for CASSVEAGGFGDTIYF.

The V call is TRBV6-6, the J call TRBJ2-7, with D hard to call. This CDR3 spans 15 amino acids. Trimming removed 0 bases at V and 0 bases at J, with 9 bases between. Germline loops: CDR1 MNHNY, CDR2 SVGAGI (reference sequence). Here the CDR3 reads CASSYSAASSYEQYF. The DNA of the CDR3 is TGTGCCAGCAGTTACTCGGCAGCGAGCTCCTACGAGCAGTACTTC.

The chain links TRBV7-3 to TRBJ2-7; 8 nucleotides align to TRBD2. After removal of 5 bases from V and 3 bases from J, the junction contained 6 bases not matched to a gene. The CDR3 is 14 residues long. CDR1 and CDR2 from the germline V gene are SGHTA and FQGTGA. CDR3 sequence (DNA): TGTGCCAGCAGCCCCGGGGGGGCTGGCTACGAGCAGTACTTC. This gives the protein CASSPGGAGYEQYF.